A selection of T cell receptor beta chains follows, all from one sample in a study of blood T cell repertoires in COVID-19. Libraries were prepared by immunoSEQ multiplex PCR; TCRdb keeps only in-frame clonotypes and omits some of them. The data contain about 220,000 clones, approximately 78% of them singletons. The source material was peripheral blood. The receptors stem from a woman aged 70-85 years with COVID-19, enrolled during active disease. Each CDR3 is given with its conserved first and last residue. Fields, in order: V gene, D gene, J gene, clone size, CDR3 protein, CDR3 DNA. D genes are given only for firm matches. Some rows have no size entry. The others give once, few or many, or a class for an expanded clone.

TRBV27	.	TRBJ1-1	.	CASSLSPGKNTEAFF	TGTGCCAGCAGTTTATCTCCAGGGAAGAACACTGAAGCTTTCTTT
TRBV29-1	.	TRBJ1-2	.	CSVERRQVYGYTF	TGCAGCGTTGAGCGGCGACAGGTCTATGGCTACACCTTC
TRBV19	.	TRBJ2-7	.	CATSFRSYSYEQYF	TGTGCCACCTCTTTTCGGTCGTATTCCTACGAGCAGTACTTC
TRBV5-1	TRBD2	TRBJ2-5	.	CASSRTGTSGREGTQYF	TGCGCCAGCAGCAGGACGGGGACTAGCGGGAGAGAAGGGACCCAGTACTTC
TRBV18	.	TRBJ2-7	.	CASSPIAASYEQYF	TGTGCCAGCTCACCGATCGCGGCTTCCTACGAGCAGTACTTC
TRBV5-1	TRBD1	TRBJ1-3	few	CASSPDRGPGNTIYF	TGCGCCAGCAGCCCGGACAGGGGGCCTGGAAACACCATATATTTT
TRBV28	.	TRBJ1-4	once	CASSLGSPREKLFF	TGTGCCAGCAGTTTAGGAAGCCCCAGGGAAAAACTGTTTTTT
TRBV3-1/TRBV3-2	.	TRBJ1-5	.	CASSPSRQSPLSNQPQHF	TGTGCCAGCAGCCCCTCTCGACAGAGCCCCCTTAGCAATCAGCCCCAGCATTTT
TRBV5-4	TRBD2	TRBJ2-5	.	CASSRTSGEQETQYF	TGTGCCAGCTCCCGGACTAGCGGAGAACAAGAGACCCAGTACTTC
TRBV20-1	.	TRBJ1-2	.	CSAHRNYGYTF	TGCAGTGCCCACAGAAACTATGGCTACACCTTC
TRBV18	.	TRBJ1-6	once	CASSPLRTAPDSPLHF	TGTGCCAGCTCACCACTCCGGACTGCCCCGGATTCACCCCTCCACTTT
TRBV28	.	TRBJ1-2	.	CASSLYGIGYTF	TGTGCCAGCAGTTTATACGGGATCGGCTACACCTTC
TRBV19	.	TRBJ2-7	.	CASSTGWGRGTSYEQYF	TGTGCCAGTAGTACAGGATGGGGGAGAGGGACTTCCTACGAGCAGTACTTC
TRBV6-2/TRBV6-3	TRBD1	TRBJ2-3	.	CASSLLLTGVLSDTQYF	TGTGCCAGCAGCCTTCTACTGACAGGGGTCCTATCAGATACGCAGTATTTT
TRBV6-5	TRBD2	TRBJ2-1	.	CASQSGDYEQFF	TGTGCCAGCCAAAGCGGGGACTATGAGCAGTTCTTC
TRBV25-1	TRBD1	TRBJ2-1	.	CASSPPTGGYNEQFF	TGTGCCAGCAGTCCTCCGACAGGGGGTTACAATGAGCAGTTCTTC
TRBV6-6	TRBD2	TRBJ2-1	once	CASEASGRGGFF	TGTGCCAGCGAGGCTAGCGGGAGAGGTGGGTTCTTC
TRBV30	TRBD1	TRBJ2-7	.	CAWSEGQGTYEQYF	TGTGCCTGGAGTGAGGGACAGGGGACCTACGAGCAGTACTTC
TRBV5-8	.	TRBJ1-2	.	CASGWGQLLAYGYTF	TGTGCCAGCGGCTGGGGCCAGCTTTTGGCCTATGGCTACACCTTC
TRBV11-2	.	TRBJ1-6	.	CASSPRVLVSPLHF	TGTGCCAGCAGCCCGCGAGTCCTGGTATCACCCCTCCACTTT
TRBV5-4	.	TRBJ2-7	.	CASSLGLAPYEQYF	TGTGCCAGCAGCTTAGGCCTAGCGCCGTACGAGCAGTACTTC
TRBV19	TRBD2	TRBJ2-5	.	CASSTQAGVETQYF	TGTGCCAGTAGTACGCAGGCGGGAGTAGAGACCCAGTACTTC
TRBV6-2/TRBV6-3	TRBD1	TRBJ2-7	once	CASSRQGGSYEQYF	TGTGCCAGCAGTCGACAGGGGGGCTCCTACGAGCAGTACTTC
TRBV6-2/TRBV6-3	.	TRBJ2-2	.	CASSYSRRAPYTGELFF	TGTGCCAGCAGTTACTCCCGCAGGGCACCTTACACCGGGGAGCTGTTTTTT
TRBV5-6	TRBD1	TRBJ2-4	.	CASSLYGQGNQGLIQYF	TGTGCCAGCAGCTTGTACGGACAGGGTAATCAAGGTCTCATTCAGTACTTC
TRBV5-1	TRBD1	TRBJ2-2	.	CASSFRQGGYTGELFF	TGCGCCAGCAGTTTCCGACAGGGGGGATACACCGGGGAGCTGTTTTTT
TRBV19	.	TRBJ1-5	once	CASSALGSGSNQPQHF	TGTGCCAGTAGTGCCCTCGGAAGCGGGAGCAATCAGCCCCAGCATTTT
TRBV6-5	.	TRBJ2-2	once	CASGRAGGGELFF	TGTGCCAGCGGGCGGGCCGGAGGAGGGGAGCTGTTTTTT
TRBV7-2	.	TRBJ1-1	.	CASSLLGQANTEAFF	TGTGCCAGCAGCTTGCTGGGACAAGCGAACACTGAAGCTTTCTTT
TRBV27	.	TRBJ2-2	once	CASTPGGFSTGELFF	TGTGCCAGCACCCCTGGGGGGTTTAGCACCGGGGAGCTGTTTTTT
TRBV27	TRBD2	TRBJ2-1	once	CASSSRGTSGSNEQFF	TGTGCCAGCAGTTCACGCGGGACTAGCGGGAGCAATGAGCAGTTCTTC
TRBV6-2/TRBV6-3	.	TRBJ2-7	.	CASSDRSGRLSEQYF	TGTGCCAGCAGTGACCGTTCAGGGAGGTTAAGCGAGCAGTACTTC
TRBV18	.	TRBJ2-7	.	CASSTFDSSYEQYF	TGTGCCAGCTCAACCTTCGACAGCTCCTACGAGCAGTACTTC
TRBV3-1/TRBV3-2	.	TRBJ1-1	.	CASSAGPNTEAFF	TGTGCCAGCAGCGCGGGACCGAACACTGAAGCTTTCTTT
TRBV7-2	.	TRBJ1-1	.	CASSLQGSNTEAFF	TGTGCCAGCAGCTTACAGGGCTCGAACACTGAAGCTTTCTTT
TRBV21-1	.	TRBJ1-1	once	CASSIPSAGEAFF	TGTGCCAGCAGCATTCCGAGTGCAGGTGAAGCTTTCTTT
TRBV3-1/TRBV3-2	.	TRBJ1-1	.	CASSQGRVSGTEAFF	TGTGCCAGCAGCCAAGGCCGGGTCTCGGGCACTGAAGCTTTCTTT
TRBV28	TRBD1	TRBJ1-5	.	CASSSLRQGDNQPQHF	TGTGCCAGCAGTTCTCTTAGACAGGGAGACAATCAGCCCCAGCATTTT
TRBV5-1	TRBD2	TRBJ2-1	.	CASSFQGAGGSYEQFF	TGCGCCAGCAGCTTTCAAGGAGCGGGAGGATCATATGAGCAGTTCTTC
TRBV28	.	TRBJ1-2	few	CASTSMGLNYGYTF	TGTGCCAGCACCTCCATGGGACTTAACTATGGCTACACCTTC
TRBV7-2	.	TRBJ1-5	.	CASSIIGQQPQHF	TGTGCCAGCAGCATAATCGGACAGCAGCCCCAGCATTTT
TRBV7-2	TRBD1	TRBJ1-2	.	CASSSPVTGQGYGYTF	TGTGCCAGCAGCTCACCGGTTACGGGACAGGGCTATGGCTACACCTTC
TRBV3-1/TRBV3-2	TRBD1	TRBJ1-6	.	CASKIGTGISPLHF	TGTGCCAGCAAGATAGGGACAGGAATTTCACCCCTCCACTTT
TRBV9	TRBD1	TRBJ2-1	.	CASSRRTGYYNEQFF	TGTGCCAGCAGCAGACGGACAGGGTACTACAATGAGCAGTTCTTC
TRBV28	TRBD1	TRBJ2-7	.	CASSSPGTASYEQYF	TGTGCCAGCAGTTCCCCCGGGACAGCCTCCTACGAGCAGTACTTC
TRBV5-1	TRBD2	TRBJ2-3	.	CASSLGLAGSTDTQYF	TGCGCCAGCAGCTTGGGACTAGCGGGGAGCACAGATACGCAGTATTTT
TRBV30	TRBD2	TRBJ2-7	once	CAWRQRESYEQYF	TGTGCCTGGAGGCAGCGGGAAAGCTACGAGCAGTACTTC
TRBV6-2/TRBV6-3	.	TRBJ1-4	once	CASSGQNEKLFF	TGTGCCAGCAGTGGACAAAATGAAAAACTGTTTTTT
TRBV28	TRBD1	TRBJ2-7	.	CASRTGRASLTTYEQYF	TGTGCCAGCCGGACAGGGCGGGCCTCTCTTACGACCTACGAGCAGTACTTC
TRBV7-2	.	TRBJ2-6	.	CASSLNFRAGANVLTF	TGTGCCAGCAGCTTAAATTTCCGGGCTGGGGCCAACGTCCTGACTTTC
TRBV19	TRBD1	TRBJ2-7	.	CASRTTGDSYEQYF	TGTGCCAGTAGGACCACAGGGGACTCCTACGAGCAGTACTTC